This T cell receptor beta chain was retrieved from a study of blood T cell repertoires in COVID-19. Participants were aged 18 to 89 years, lived in around 22 US areas, and enrolled virtually. The assay was immunoSEQ multiplex PCR, and TCRdb's table has in-frame clones only and misses some. The sample includes 200,000 to 250,000 clones, about 88% of them seen just once. CDR3 length: 14 residues. Germline values: CDR1 KGHDR, CDR2 SFDVKD. The ends were cut back, 3 bases at V and 0 bases at J, with 5 bases in the middle. The sequencing input was PBMCs or T cells enriched from blood (not recorded which). The chain carries TRBV24-1 and TRBJ1-3; D is uncertain. This clonotype was sampled from a young woman who had recovered from COVID-19. CDR3 region: CATSDPSSGNTIYF. The CDR3 DNA reads as TGTGCCACCAGTGATCCCAGCTCTGGAAACACCATATATTTT.